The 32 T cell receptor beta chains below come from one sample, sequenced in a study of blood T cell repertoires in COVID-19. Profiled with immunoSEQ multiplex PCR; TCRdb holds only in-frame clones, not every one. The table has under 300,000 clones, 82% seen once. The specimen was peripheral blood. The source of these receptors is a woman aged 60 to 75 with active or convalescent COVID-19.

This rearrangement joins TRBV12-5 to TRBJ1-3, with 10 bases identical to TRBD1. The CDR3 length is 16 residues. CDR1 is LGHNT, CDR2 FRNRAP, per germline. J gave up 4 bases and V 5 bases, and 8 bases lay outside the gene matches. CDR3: CASGPGQGLSGNTIYF. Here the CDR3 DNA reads TGTGCTAGTGGTCCGGGACAGGGGCTATCGGGAAACACCATATATTTT. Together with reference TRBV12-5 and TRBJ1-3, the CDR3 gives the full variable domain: DARVTQTPRHKVTEMGQEVTMRCQPILGHNTVFWYRQTMMQGLELLAYFRNRAPLDDSGMPKDRFSAEMPDATLATLKIQPSEPRDSAVYFCASGPGQGLSGNTIYFGEGSWLTVV.

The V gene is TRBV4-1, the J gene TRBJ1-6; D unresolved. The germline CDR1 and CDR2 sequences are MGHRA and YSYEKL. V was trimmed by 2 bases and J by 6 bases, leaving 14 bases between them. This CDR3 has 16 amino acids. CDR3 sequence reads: CASSQYPPVLNSPLHF. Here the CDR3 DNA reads TGCGCCAGCAGCCAATATCCCCCGGTACTTAATTCACCCCTCCACTTT.

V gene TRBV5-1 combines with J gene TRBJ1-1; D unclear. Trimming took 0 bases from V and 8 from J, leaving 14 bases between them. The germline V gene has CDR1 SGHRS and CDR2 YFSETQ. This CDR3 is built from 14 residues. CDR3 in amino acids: CASSLVGGPQEAFF. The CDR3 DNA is TGCGCCAGCAGCTTGGTGGGAGGGCCCCAAGAAGCTTTCTTT. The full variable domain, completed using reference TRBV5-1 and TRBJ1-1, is KAGVTQTPRYLIKTRGQQVTLSCSPISGHRSVSWYQQTPGQGLQFLFEYFSETQRNKGNFPGRFSGRQFSNSRSEMNVSTLELGDSALYLCASSLVGGPQEAFFGQGTRLTVV.

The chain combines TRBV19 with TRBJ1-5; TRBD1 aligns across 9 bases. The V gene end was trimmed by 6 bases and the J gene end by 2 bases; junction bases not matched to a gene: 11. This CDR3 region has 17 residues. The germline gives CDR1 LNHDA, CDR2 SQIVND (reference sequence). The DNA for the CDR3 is TGTGCCAGTAGCCTCCCGACAGGGGGGATGGGCAATCAGCCCCAGCATTTT. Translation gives CASSLPTGGMGNQPQHF.

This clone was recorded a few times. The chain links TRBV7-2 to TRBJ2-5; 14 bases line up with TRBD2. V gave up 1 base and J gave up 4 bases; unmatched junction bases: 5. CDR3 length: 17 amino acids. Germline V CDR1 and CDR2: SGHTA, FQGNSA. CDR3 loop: CASSLGLAGGHGETQYF. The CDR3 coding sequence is TGTGCCAGCAGCTTAGGACTAGCGGGGGGGCATGGAGAGACCCAGTACTTC.

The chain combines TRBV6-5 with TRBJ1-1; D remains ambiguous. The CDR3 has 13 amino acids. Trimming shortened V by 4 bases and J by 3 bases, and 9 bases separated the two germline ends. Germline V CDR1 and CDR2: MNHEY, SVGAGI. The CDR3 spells CASSLTPHTEAFF. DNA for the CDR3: TGTGCCAGCAGTTTGACACCGCACACTGAAGCTTTCTTT.

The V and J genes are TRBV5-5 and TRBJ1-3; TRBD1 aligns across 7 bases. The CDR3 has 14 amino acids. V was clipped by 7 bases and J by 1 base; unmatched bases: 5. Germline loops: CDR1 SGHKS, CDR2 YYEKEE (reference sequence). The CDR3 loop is CASAGGQSGNTIYF. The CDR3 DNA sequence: TGTGCCAGCGCCGGGGGACAGTCTGGAAACACCATATATTTT.

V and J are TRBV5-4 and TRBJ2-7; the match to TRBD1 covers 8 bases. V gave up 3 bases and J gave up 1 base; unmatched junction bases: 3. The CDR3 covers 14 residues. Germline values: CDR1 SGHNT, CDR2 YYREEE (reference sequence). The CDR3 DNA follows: TGTGCCAGCAGCTCGAGGGACAGGTCCTACGAGCAGTACTTC. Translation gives CASSSRDRSYEQYF.

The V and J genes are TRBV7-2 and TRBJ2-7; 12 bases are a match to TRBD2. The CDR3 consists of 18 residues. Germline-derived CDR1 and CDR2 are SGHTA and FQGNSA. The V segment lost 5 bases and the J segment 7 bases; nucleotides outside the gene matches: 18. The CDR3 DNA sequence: TGTGCCAGCAGCCCGAGAAGGGCTAGCGGGGGGGCTCGGTGGGAGCAGTACTTC. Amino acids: CASSPRRASGGARWEQYF.

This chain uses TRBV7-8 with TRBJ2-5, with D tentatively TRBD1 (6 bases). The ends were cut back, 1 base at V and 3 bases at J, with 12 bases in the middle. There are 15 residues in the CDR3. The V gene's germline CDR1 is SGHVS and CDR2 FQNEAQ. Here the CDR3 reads CASSLDIGGKETQYF. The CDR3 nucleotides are TGTGCCAGCAGCTTAGATATTGGGGGCAAAGAGACCCAGTACTTC. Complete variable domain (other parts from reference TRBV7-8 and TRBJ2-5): GAGVSQSPRYKVAKRGQDVALRCDPISGHVSLFWYQQALGQGPEFLTYFQNEAQLDKSGLPSDRFFAERPEGSVSTLKIQRTQQEDSAVYLCASSLDIGGKETQYFGPGTRLLVL.

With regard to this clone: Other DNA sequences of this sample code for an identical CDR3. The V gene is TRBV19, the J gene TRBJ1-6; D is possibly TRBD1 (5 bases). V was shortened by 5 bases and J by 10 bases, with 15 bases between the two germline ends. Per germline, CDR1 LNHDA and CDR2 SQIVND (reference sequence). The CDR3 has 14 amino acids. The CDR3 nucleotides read TGTGCCAGTAGTGGGACTGGGGGTGGGTCACCCCTCCACTTT. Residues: CASSGTGGGSPLHF.

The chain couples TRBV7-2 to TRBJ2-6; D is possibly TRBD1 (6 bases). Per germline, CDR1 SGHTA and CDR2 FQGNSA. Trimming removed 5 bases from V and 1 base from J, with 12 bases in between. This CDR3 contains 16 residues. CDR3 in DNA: TGTGCCAGCAGCCCACAGGGTAGGTCTGGGGCCAACGTCCTGACTTTC. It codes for CASSPQGRSGANVLTF.

CDR3 sequence (DNA): TGTGCCAGTGGGCGGGACTCTGGGGCCAACGTCCTGACTTTC. Protein sequence: CASGRDSGANVLTF. The chain is built from TRBV2 and TRBJ2-6; D might be TRBD2 (6 bases). Germline V gives CDR1 SNHLY, CDR2 FYNNEI. V was pared by 9 bases and J by 0 bases, with 9 bases between. CDR3 size: 14 residues.

CDR3 DNA sequence: TGTGCCAGCAGTTCGGGACTAGCGGCGAACACCGGGGAGCTGTTTTTT. It specifies CASSSGLAANTGELFF. V usage is TRBV27 and J usage is TRBJ2-2; 11 nucleotides agree with TRBD2. V dropped 4 bases and J dropped 0; count of bases not matched to a gene: 1. CDR1 is MNHEY, CDR2 SMNVEV, per germline (reference sequence). The CDR3 runs to 16 residues.

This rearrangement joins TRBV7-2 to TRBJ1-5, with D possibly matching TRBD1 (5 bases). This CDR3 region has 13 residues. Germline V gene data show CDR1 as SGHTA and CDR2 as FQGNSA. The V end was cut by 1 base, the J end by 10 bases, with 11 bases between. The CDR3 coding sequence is TGTGCCAGCAGCTTAGTACAGGATTTACCCCAGCATTTT. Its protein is CASSLVQDLPQHF.

CDR3 protein: CASSVGPAGNTIYF. The CDR3 coding sequence is TGTGCCAGCAGCGTAGGGCCCGCTGGAAACACCATATATTTT. This chain connects TRBV9 to TRBJ1-3, with D uncertain. The CDR3 is 14 amino acids. Looked up from germline, CDR1 is SGDLS and CDR2 is YYNGEE. The V end was cut by 0 bases, the J end by 2 bases, with 6 bases between.

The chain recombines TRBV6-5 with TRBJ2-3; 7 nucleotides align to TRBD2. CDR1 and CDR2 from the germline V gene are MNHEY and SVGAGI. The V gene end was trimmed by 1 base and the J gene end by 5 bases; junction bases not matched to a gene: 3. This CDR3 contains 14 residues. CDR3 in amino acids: CASSYLPSGDTQYF. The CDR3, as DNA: TGTGCCAGCAGTTACTTGCCTAGCGGAGATACGCAGTATTTT.

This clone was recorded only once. The CDR3 DNA reads as TGTGCCAGCAGCGTAGGCACTAGCGGGGGGTTGGGGGAGACCCAGTACTTC. This translates into CASSVGTSGGLGETQYF. The rearrangement uses TRBV9 and TRBJ2-5; the match to TRBD2 covers 12 bases. The CDR3 sequence is 17 residues long. Germline trimming cut 0 bases from V and 5 bases from J; bases unmatched to any gene: 8. Germline V gives CDR1 SGDLS, CDR2 YYNGEE.

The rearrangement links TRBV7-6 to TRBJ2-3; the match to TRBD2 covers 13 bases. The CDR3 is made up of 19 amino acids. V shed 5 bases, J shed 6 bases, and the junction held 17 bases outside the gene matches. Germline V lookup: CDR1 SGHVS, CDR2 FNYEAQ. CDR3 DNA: TGTGCCAGCAGCCCGGTTGGACTAGCGGGGGCCGGCTTTGCGGATACGCAGTATTTT. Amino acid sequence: CASSPVGLAGAGFADTQYF.

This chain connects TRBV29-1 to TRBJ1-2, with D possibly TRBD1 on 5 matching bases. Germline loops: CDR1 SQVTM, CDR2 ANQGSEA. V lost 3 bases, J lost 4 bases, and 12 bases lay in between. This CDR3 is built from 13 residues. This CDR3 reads CSVELGPAYGYTF. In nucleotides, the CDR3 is TGCAGCGTTGAGCTGGGGCCAGCCTATGGCTACACCTTC.

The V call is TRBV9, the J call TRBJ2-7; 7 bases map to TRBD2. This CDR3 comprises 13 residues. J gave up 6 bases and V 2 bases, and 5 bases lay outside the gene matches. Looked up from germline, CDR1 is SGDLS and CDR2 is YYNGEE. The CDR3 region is CASSVGREGEQYF. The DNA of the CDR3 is TGTGCCAGCAGCGTTGGCAGGGAGGGCGAGCAGTACTTC.

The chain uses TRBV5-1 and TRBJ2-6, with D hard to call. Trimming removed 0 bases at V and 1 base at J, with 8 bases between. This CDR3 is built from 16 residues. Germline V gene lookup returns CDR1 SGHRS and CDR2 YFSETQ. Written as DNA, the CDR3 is TGCGCCAGCAGCTTGGCTATTAATTCTGGGGCCAACGTCCTGACTTTC. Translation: CASSLAINSGANVLTF.

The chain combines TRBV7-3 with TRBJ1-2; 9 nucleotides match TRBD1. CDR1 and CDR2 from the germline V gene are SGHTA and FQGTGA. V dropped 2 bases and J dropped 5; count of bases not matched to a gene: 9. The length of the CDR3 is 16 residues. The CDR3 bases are TGTGCCAGCAGCTTAGGGGCAGGGGACAGGGTTTATGGCTACACCTTC. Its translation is CASSLGAGDRVYGYTF.

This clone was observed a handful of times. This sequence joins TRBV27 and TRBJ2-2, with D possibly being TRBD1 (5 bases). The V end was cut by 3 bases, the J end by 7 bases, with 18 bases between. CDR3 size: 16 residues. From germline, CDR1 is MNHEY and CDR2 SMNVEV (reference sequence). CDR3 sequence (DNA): TGTGCCAGCAGTTTCCATCGGAATCCGACAGACGGGGAGCTGTTTTTT. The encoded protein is CASSFHRNPTDGELFF.

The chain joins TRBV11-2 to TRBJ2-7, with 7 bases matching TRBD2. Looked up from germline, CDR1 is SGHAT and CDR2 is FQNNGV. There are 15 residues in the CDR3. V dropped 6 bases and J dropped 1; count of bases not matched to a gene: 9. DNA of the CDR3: TGTGCCAGCAGGCCCCCAGGGAGGGCATCCTACGAGCAGTACTTC. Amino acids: CASRPPGRASYEQYF.

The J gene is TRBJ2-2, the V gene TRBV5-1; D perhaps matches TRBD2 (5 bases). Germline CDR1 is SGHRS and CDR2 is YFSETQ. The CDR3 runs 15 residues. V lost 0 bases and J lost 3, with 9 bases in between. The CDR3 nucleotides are TGCGCCAGCAGCTTGGCCACCGGGGACACCGGGGAGCTGTTTTTT. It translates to CASSLATGDTGELFF. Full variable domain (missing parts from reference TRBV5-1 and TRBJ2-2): KAGVTQTPRYLIKTRGQQVTLSCSPISGHRSVSWYQQTPGQGLQFLFEYFSETQRNKGNFPGRFSGRQFSNSRSEMNVSTLELGDSALYLCASSLATGDTGELFFGEGSRLTVL.

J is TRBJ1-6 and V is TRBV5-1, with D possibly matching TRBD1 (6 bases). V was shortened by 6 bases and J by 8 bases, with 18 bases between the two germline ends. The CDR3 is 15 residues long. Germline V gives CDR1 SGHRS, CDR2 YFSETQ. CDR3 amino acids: CASTPEGEPHSPLHF. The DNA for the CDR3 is TGCGCCAGCACCCCAGAGGGGGAACCGCATTCACCCCTCCACTTT.

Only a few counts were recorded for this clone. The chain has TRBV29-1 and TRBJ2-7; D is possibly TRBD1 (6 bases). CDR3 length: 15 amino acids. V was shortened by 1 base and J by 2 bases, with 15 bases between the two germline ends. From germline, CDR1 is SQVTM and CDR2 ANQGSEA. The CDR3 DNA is TGCAGCGTTGAAGGTATACAGGGCTATCCCTACGAGCAGTACTTC. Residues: CSVEGIQGYPYEQYF.

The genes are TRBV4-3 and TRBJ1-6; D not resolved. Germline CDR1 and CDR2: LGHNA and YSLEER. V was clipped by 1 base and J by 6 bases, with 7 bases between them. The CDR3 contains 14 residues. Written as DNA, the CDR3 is TGCGCCAGCAGCCAAGCTACTGGTAATTCACCCCTCCACTTT. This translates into CASSQATGNSPLHF.

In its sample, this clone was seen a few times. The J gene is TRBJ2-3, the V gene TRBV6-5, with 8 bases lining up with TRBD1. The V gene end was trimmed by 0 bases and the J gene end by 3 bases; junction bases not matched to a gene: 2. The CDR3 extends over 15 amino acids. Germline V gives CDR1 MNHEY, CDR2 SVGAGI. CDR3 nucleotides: TGTGCCAGCAGTTACTCAGACAGGGGTACAGATACGCAGTATTTT. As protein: CASSYSDRGTDTQYF.

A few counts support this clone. The CDR3 loop reads CASRDRGRDTIYF. Written as DNA, the CDR3 is TGTGCCAGCAGGGACAGGGGCAGGGACACCATATATTTT. J is TRBJ1-3 and V is TRBV6-5; TRBD1 aligns across 9 bases. Germline CDR1 MNHEY, CDR2 SVGAGI. The CDR3 has 13 amino acids. Trimming took 6 bases from V and 8 from J; bases not matched to a gene: 5.

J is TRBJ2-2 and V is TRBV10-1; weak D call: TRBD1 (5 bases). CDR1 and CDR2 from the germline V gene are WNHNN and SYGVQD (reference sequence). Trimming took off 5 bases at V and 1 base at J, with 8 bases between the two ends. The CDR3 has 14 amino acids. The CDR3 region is CASSFGQNTGELFF. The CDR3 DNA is TGCGCCAGCAGTTTTGGACAGAACACCGGGGAGCTGTTTTTT.